This T cell receptor beta chain was retrieved from a study of beta chain features in type 1 diabetes. Study at large: The number of sorted cells examined across all samples was 107,917,701.

Expressed TCRB transcripts got sequenced, as all isolated RNA was reverse transcribed. TCRdb keeps only in-frame clones here, not all; method: immunoSEQ multiplex PCR. Among about 340,000 clones listed, roughly 12% were seen once. In regard to this clone: The antigen remains unidentified.

Whole-study results and caveats: Type 1 diabetes patients had moderately but significantly shorter TCRB CDR3s in all four CD4+ subsets. Junctions at VDJ sites from type 1 diabetes patients had fewer insertions and more deletions. It was among patients, rather than healthy donors, that naive, central memory and Treg TCRB repertoires appeared more similar.

Sorting with CD45RO/CCR7/CD25/CD127/CD95/CD27 yielded naive, central memory, regulatory and stem-like memory CD4+ cells. Trimming took 5 bases from V and 2 from J, leaving 5 bases between them. CDR1 LNHDA and CDR2 SQIVND come from the germline V gene (reference sequence). This CDR3 contains 12 residues. Sequencing was done on a sample of naive CD4+ T cells from blood. The chain employs TRBV19 and TRBJ2-3; D unresolved. This TCR came from a woman in her late teens or twenties with type 1 diabetes. CDR3 region: CASSHTTDTQYF. DNA of the CDR3: TGTGCCAGTAGTCACACCACAGATACGCAGTATTTT.